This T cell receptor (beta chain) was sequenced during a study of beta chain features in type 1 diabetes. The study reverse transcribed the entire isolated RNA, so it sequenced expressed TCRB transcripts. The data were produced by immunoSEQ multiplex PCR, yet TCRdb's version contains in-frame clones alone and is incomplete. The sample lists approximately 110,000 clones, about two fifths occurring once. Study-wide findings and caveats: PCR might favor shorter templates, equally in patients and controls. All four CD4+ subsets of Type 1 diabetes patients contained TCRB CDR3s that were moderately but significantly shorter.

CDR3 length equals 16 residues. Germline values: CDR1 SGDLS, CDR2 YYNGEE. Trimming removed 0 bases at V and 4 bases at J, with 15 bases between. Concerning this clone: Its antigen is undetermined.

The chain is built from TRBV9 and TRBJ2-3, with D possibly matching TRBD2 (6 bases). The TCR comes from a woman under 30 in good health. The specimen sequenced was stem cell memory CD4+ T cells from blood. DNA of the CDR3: TGTGCCAGCAGCGTAGGAACTAGCAATGGGGCAGATACGCAGTATTTT. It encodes CASSVGTSNGADTQYF. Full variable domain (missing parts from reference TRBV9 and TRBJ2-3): DSGVTQTPKHLITATGQRVTLRCSPRSGDLSVYWYQQSLDQGLQFLIQYYNGEERAKGNILERFSAQQFPDLHSELNLSSLELGDSALYFCASSVGTSNGADTQYFGPGTRLTVL.